This T cell receptor beta chain was obtained from a study of shared clonotypes between healthy human individuals. In the source study's methods: Filtering differed, since immunoSEQ gave only junction sequences and no quality scores. TCRdb's copy holds only in-frame clones and misses some; the assay was immunoSEQ multiplex PCR. That table furnishes V, J and clone size, whereas the DNA furnished D and trimming. The table lists about 2.1 million clones, about 92% of them singletons. Study observations and caveats: In having few donors, the study represented limited genetic and exposure-history diversity.

This clone was found once. Antigen specificity is unknown. CD8 cells classed as naive were CD45RO-negative and positively selected for CCR7, excluding terminally differentiated effector memory CD45RA+ cells. The source is a man in his late teens or twenties in good health. Some clones in this sample may be carry-over from other donors' samples. The sequencing sample was made of naive CD8+ T cells from PBMCs.

The DNA for the CDR3 is TGTGCCAGCAGTTTCTTGGGGGCTGGCGGGGAGCTGTTTTTT. Translated, it gives CASSFLGAGGELFF. J is TRBJ2-2 and V is TRBV27; D perhaps matches TRBD1 (6 bases). The germline V gene encodes CDR1 MNHEY and CDR2 SMNVEV (reference sequence). CDR3 length equals 14 residues. Trimming cost V 3 bases and J 7 bases, with 12 bases left between them.